This TCR beta chain was retrieved from a study of PD-L1 blockade in urothelial cancer. Overall study context: Atezolizumab was started by patients in the mid-2010s at 1,200 mg intravenously every 3 weeks. Patients arrived having already received 0 to 3 prior chemotherapy regimens. Typically, measured as a median, blood samples had 130,000 to 150,000 T cells.

TCRdb's copy holds only in-frame clones and misses some; the assay was immunoSEQ multiplex PCR. Among under 55,000 clones listed, about 86% were seen once. This clone was picked up one time. The time point: pretreatment peripheral blood. Urothelial carcinoma, locally advanced or metastatic, affected the patients. The clonotype was recovered from a man aged 65 to 85 with urothelial cancer. Specimen: PBMCs, collected around atezolizumab (anti-PD-L1) treatment.

This chain's CDR3 is CASSPPGGRDTEAFF. In nucleotides, the CDR3 is TGTGCCAGCTCACCACCGGGGGGGCGGGACACTGAAGCTTTCTTT. This chain links TRBV18 with TRBJ1-1, with D possibly TRBD1 on 6 matching bases. Trimming removed 0 bases at V and 3 bases at J, with 11 bases between. Per germline, CDR1 KGHSH and CDR2 LQKENI. This CDR3 spans 15 amino acids.